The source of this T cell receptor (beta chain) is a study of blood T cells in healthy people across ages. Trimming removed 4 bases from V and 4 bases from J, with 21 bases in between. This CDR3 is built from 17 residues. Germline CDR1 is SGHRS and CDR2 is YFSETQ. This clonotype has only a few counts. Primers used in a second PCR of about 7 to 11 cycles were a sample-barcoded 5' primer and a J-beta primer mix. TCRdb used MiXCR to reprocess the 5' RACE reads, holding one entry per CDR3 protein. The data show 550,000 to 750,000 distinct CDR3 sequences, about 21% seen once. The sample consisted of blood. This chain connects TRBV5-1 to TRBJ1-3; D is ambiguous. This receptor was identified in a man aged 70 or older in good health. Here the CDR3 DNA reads TGCGCCAGCAGCCCGTCCGCCAGGTCGTTCTCGGGAAACACCATATATTTT. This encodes CASSPSARSFSGNTIYF.